This T cell receptor beta chain was sequenced during a study of neurological immune-mediated disorders (dated by TCRdb to between 2018 and 2021). General notes on the study: Among the 34 multiple sclerosis patients, relapsing-remitting MS accounted for about 31 and secondary progressive MS accounted for 3. The roughly 100 TCR-beta libraries included longitudinal samples, technical triplicates and paired sorted CD4+ and CD8+ T-cell subsets alongside PBMC samples. The study compared peripheral blood TCR-beta repertoires of HTLV-I-associated myelopathy (HAM/TSP) patients, multiple sclerosis patients and healthy controls using UMI-based sequencing. The cohort was made up of 65 to 75 subjects, consisting of roughly 14 HAM/TSP patients, some 34 multiple sclerosis patients and around 20 healthy controls. Longitudinal HAM/TSP donors and healthy donors each had 3 time-points at intervals of about 3-40 months. Broad study findings and their caveats: No clinical or MRI features were associated with the MS cluster, and the authors said that larger cohorts are needed. No identical CDR3 amino acid sequences were shared among expanded clones across subjects, suggesting private TCR-beta repertoires in all groups. TCR clonal expansion was highest in HAM/TSP patients and lowest in MS patients, with MS patients falling below even healthy controls. Phylogenetic analysis grouped repertoires from 18 of 34 MS patients into a cluster of related CDR3 sequences, suggesting a possible repertoire-level signature.

Explained via the paper, the time point label denotes: longitudinal time-point 3. For unsorted PBMC libraries, 2 million PBMCs were used after storage in RNAlater at -80 degrees C until RNA extraction. The multiple sclerosis patients were enrolled in a US clinical protocol that used magnetic resonance imaging to evaluate disease progression. PBMCs were separated from peripheral blood using Ficoll-Hypaque density gradient centrifugation and then cryopreserved in liquid nitrogen. This clonotype was detected many times. Its binding antigen is unknown. Base qualities are not provided; no much larger clone lies one nucleotide away. cDNA was synthesized by template-switch 5'RACE using a primer with a 10-nucleotide random unique molecular identifier that tagged each TCR transcript. Every sequencing run yielded over 180 million TCR-beta sequences covering 15-18 subjects. The RNeasy kit was used to extract total RNA. Using the KAPA Real-time Library Amplification kit, TCR-beta VDJ regions were amplified with primers for the TCR constant region and the 5'RACE anchor. A first PCR added sample indexes and Illumina adaptors, and a second PCR then raised library yield. After purification with Ampure beads, the TCR product of roughly 650 bp was size-selected on a 2% E-gel SizeSelection system. Library quality was checked on a Bioanalyzer, concentration was measured with Qubit, and libraries were quantified with the Kapa Library Quantification kit before pooling. An Illumina HiSeq 2500 sequenced the libraries paired-end 2 x 150 bp. To increase sequence diversity, 25-30% phiX was spiked into each library pool. The original methods were these. Quality-filtered reads were processed with the UMI-based MiGEC pipeline, which removed over 75% of raw TCR sequences during error correction. IMGT germline references were used for aligning VDJ genes, and each clonotype was defined as a unique CDR3 amino acid sequence together with its V-J genes. VDJtools evaluated clonal expansion, Shannon diversity and CDR3 relatedness (CalcPairwiseDistances, ClusterSamples); CLCbio workbench built phylogenetic trees. Clones with at least 8 unique UMIs were defined as expanded, with this threshold being based on coefficient-of-variation modelling across technical triplicates. TCRdb handled the public reads itself, with Q25 trimming in fastp and clone calling in MiXCR, and kept productive beta chains. Identical CDR3 proteins give one entry, which carries the most common genes and DNA. In this record, the V and J calls reflect TCRdb's handling and not the investigators' own analysis. In all, the sample holds about 80,000 distinct CDR3 sequences, and 4.3% of those were seen once. The ten largest make up 5% to 6% of the sample.

Reading from cysteine to phenylalanine, the CDR3 counts 13 amino acids. Just CDR3 DNA is preserved here, 39 bases in frame from base 1. The trim is 3 bases for V and 5 bases for J, with a gap of 9 bases between the germline ends. Sequences LGHNA (CDR1) and YNFKEQ (CDR2) are obtained from the germline V gene. The chain couples TRBV4-2 to TRBJ2-3; the D gene remains uncertain. The TCR comes from a woman aged 55-70 years with multiple sclerosis. Specimen: PBMCs. The DNA reads TGTGCCAGCAGCCATGCCGGTCAAGATACGCAGTATTTT. This sequence encodes CASSHAGQDTQYF.